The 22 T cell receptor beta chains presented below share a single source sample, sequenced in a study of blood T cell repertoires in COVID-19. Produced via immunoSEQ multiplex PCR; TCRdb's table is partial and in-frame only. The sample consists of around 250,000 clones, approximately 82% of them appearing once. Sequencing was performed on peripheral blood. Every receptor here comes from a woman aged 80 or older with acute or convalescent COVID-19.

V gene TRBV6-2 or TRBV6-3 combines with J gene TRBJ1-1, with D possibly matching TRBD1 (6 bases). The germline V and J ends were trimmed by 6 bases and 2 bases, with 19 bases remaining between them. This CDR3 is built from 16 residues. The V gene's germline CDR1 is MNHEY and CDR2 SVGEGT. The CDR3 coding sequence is TGTGCCAGCAGCCCCGGGCGGGGGGCTGTAAACACTGAAGCTTTCTTT. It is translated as CASSPGRGAVNTEAFF.

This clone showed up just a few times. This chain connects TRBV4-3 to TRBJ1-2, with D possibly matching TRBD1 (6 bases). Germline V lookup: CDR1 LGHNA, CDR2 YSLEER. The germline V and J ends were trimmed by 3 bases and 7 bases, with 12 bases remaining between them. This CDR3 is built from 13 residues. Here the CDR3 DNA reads TGCGCCAGCAGCCAGGGGGCAGGCGGTGGCTACACCTTC. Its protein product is CASSQGAGGGYTF.

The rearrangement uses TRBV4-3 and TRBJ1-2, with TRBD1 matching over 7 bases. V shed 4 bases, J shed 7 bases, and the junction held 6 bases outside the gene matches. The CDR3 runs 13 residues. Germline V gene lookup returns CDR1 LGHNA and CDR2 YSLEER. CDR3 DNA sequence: TGCGCCAGCAGCCGCCGACAGGGCGGTGGCTACACCTTC. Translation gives CASSRRQGGGYTF.

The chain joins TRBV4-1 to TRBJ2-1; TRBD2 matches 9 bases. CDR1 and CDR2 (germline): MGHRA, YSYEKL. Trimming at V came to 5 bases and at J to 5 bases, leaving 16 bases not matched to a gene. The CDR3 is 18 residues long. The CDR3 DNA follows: TGCGCCAGCAGCAAAAGAGTGGCGGGAGGGTACCCTCACAATGAGCAGTTCTTC. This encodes CASSKRVAGGYPHNEQFF.

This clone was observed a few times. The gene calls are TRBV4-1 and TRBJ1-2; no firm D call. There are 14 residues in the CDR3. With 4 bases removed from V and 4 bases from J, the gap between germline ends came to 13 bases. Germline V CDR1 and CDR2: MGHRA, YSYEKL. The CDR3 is CASSPRLGFYGYTF. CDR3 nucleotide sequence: TGCGCCAGCAGCCCACGCCTCGGGTTCTATGGCTACACCTTC.

DNA of the CDR3: TGTGCCAGCAGCTTAGTATACATGGGAGGGAATTTTAATGAAAAACTGTTTTTT. Amino acids: CASSLVYMGGNFNEKLFF. This chain uses TRBV7-8 with TRBJ1-4; D is uncertain. Deletions cut 1 base from V and 4 bases from J, with 19 bases between. The CDR3 has 18 amino acids. Germline values: CDR1 SGHVS, CDR2 FQNEAQ.

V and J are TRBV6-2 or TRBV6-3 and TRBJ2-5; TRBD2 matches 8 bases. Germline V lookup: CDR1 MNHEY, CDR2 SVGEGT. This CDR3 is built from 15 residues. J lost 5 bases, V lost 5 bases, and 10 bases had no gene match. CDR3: CASSDSAGVVETQYF. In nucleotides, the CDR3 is TGTGCCAGCAGTGATTCAGCGGGAGTAGTGGAGACCCAGTACTTC.

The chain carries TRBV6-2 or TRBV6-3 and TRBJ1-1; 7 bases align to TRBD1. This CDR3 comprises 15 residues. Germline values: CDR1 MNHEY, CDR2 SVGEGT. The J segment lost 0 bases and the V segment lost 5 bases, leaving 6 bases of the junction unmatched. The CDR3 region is CASSKAGGMNTEAFF. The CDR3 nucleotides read TGTGCCAGCAGTAAGGCAGGGGGGATGAACACTGAAGCTTTCTTT.

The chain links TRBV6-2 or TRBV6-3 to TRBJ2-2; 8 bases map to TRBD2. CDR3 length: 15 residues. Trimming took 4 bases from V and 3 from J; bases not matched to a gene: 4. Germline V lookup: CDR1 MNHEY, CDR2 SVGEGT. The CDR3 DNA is TGTGCCAGCAGTTCCTTACTAGCGGACACCGGGGAGCTGTTTTTT. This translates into CASSSLLADTGELFF.

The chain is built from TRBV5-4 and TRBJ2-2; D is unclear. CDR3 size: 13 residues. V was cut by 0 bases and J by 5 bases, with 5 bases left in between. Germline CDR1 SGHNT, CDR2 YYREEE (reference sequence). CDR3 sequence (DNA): TGTGCCAGCAGCTTGGACTCAACCGGGGAGCTGTTTTTT. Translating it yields CASSLDSTGELFF.

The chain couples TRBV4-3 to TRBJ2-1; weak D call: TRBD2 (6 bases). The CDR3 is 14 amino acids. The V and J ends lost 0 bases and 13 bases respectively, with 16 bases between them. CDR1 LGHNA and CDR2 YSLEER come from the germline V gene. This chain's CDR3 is CASSQDLAGNTQFF. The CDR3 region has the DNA TGCGCCAGCAGCCAAGATCTGGCGGGAAATACCCAGTTCTTC.

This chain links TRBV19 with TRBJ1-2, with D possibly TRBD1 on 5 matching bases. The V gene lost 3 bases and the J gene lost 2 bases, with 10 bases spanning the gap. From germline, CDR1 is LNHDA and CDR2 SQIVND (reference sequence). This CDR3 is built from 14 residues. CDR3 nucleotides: TGTGCCAGTAGTATTAACCGGGGGAACTATGGCTACACCTTC. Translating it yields CASSINRGNYGYTF.

CDR3 region: CASAGGMEAARSGELFF. The CDR3 DNA is TGCGCCAGCGCGGGCGGAATGGAAGCGGCCCGCTCCGGGGAGCTGTTTTTT. This chain links TRBV5-1 with TRBJ2-2, with D tentatively TRBD2 (5 bases). Germline CDR1 reads SGHRS; CDR2 reads YFSETQ. Trimming cost V 7 bases and J 6 bases, with 25 bases left between them. The CDR3 covers 17 residues. The complete variable domain, with remaining parts taken from reference TRBV5-1 and TRBJ2-2, reads KAGVTQTPRYLIKTRGQQVTLSCSPISGHRSVSWYQQTPGQGLQFLFEYFSETQRNKGNFPGRFSGRQFSNSRSEMNVSTLELGDSALYLCASAGGMEAARSGELFFGEGSRLTVL.

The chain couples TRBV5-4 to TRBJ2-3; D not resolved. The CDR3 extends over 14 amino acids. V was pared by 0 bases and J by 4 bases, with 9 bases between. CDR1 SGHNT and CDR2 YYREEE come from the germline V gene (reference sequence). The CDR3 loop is CASSLVEWADTQYF. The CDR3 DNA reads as TGTGCCAGCAGCTTGGTGGAGTGGGCAGATACGCAGTATTTT.

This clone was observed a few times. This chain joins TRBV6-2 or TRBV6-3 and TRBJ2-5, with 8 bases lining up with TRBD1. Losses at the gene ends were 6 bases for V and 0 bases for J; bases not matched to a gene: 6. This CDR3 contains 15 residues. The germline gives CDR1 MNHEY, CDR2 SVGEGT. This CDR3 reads CASSRGQAYQETQYF. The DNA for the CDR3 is TGTGCCAGCAGCCGGGGACAGGCGTACCAAGAGACCCAGTACTTC.

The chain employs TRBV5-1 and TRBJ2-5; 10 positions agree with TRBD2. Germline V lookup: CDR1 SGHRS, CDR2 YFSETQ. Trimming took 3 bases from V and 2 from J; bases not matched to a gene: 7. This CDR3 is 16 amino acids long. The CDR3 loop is CASSSLAGGPQETQYF. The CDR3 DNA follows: TGCGCCAGCAGCTCTTTAGCGGGAGGACCTCAAGAGACCCAGTACTTC.

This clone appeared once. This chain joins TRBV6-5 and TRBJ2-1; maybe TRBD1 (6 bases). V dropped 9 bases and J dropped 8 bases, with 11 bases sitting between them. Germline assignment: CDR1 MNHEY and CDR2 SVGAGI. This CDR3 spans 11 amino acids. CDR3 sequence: CASQQGYEQFF. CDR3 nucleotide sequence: TGTGCCAGTCAACAGGGCTATGAGCAGTTCTTC.

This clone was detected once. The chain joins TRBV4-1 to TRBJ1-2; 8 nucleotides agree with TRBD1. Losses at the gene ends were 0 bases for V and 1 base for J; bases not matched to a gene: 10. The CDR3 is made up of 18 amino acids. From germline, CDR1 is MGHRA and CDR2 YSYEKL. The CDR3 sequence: CASSQDRTGHGGNYGYTF. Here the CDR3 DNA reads TGCGCCAGCAGCCAAGATAGGACAGGGCATGGGGGTAACTATGGCTACACCTTC.

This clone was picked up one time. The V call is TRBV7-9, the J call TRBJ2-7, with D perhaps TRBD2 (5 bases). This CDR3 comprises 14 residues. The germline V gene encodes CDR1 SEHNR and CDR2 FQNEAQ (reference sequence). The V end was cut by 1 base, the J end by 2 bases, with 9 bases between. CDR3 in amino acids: CASSLGGLAYEQYF. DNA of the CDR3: TGTGCCAGCAGCTTAGGCGGGTTGGCCTACGAGCAGTACTTC.

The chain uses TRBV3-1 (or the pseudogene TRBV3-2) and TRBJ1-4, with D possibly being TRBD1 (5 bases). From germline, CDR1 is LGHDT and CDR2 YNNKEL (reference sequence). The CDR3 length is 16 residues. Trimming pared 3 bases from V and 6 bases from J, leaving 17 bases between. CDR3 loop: CASSQDQIGGDEKLFF. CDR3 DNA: TGTGCCAGCAGCCAGGACCAGATTGGGGGGGATGAAAAACTGTTTTTT.

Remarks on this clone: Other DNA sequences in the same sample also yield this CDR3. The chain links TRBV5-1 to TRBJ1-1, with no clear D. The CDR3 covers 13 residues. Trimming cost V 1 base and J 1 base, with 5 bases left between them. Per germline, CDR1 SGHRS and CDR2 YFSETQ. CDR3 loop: CASSLTGNTEAFF. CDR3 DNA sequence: TGCGCCAGCAGCTTGACGGGGAACACTGAAGCTTTCTTT.

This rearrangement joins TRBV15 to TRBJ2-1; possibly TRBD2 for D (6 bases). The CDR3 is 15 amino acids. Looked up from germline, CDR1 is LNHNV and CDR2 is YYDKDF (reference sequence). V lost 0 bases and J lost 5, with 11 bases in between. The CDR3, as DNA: TGTGCCACCAGCAGAGATTCGGGACTGCACAATGAGCAGTTCTTC. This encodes CATSRDSGLHNEQFF.